This T cell receptor (beta chain) was identified during a study of vaccination and CD4 T cells after COVID-19. The Oncomine TCR Beta short-read assay was applied to DNA of cultured CD4+ T cells. Genomic DNA from cultured CD4+ T cells was extracted. TCRdb processed the PCR reads anew with MiXCR; each CDR3 protein has one entry. The table records 15,000 or so distinct CDR3 sequences, around 45% of them present only once. The V gene lost 4 bases and the J gene lost 5 bases, with 13 bases spanning the gap. From germline, CDR1 is MNHNS and CDR2 SASEGT. The CDR3 runs to 14 residues. Indicated treatment: approximately 9-day PBMC culture with coronavirus spike peptide pools or control peptides (ViraFEST assay). Study-level points and caveats: The great majority, 304 of 307 vaccine-specific clones, proved spike mono-reactive in convalescent patients.

On this clonotype: Antigen: not known.

The V gene is TRBV6-1, the J gene TRBJ2-3; TRBD1 might be the D (5 bases). The specimen was CD4+ T cells from blood, cultured in vitro. The receptor was isolated from a human donor who had recovered from COVID-19. The CDR3 protein is CASSARAREDTQYF. For the CDR3, the DNA is TGTGCCAGCAGTGCCAGGGCTAGGGAAGATACGCAGTATTTT.